The T cell receptor beta chain under discussion was sequenced for a study of cytomegalovirus exposure and HLA in healthy donors. In the study overall: Among roughly 180 million T cells, an earlier analysis found about 100 million unique TCR beta sequences. Whole-study results and caveats: CMV serostatus stood as the only immune exposure information on hand. A later analysis reportedly identified an Asian-associated ancestry cluster as carrying fewer N-insertions than the 666-donor mean.

Donors sampled were nominally healthy, though unrecorded immune exposures were likely. Comments on this clone: Its specificity is not known.

Amplification used 60 Vbeta primers and 13 Jbeta primers. Profiled with immunoSEQ multiplex PCR; TCRdb holds only in-frame clones, not every one. The sample includes about 240,000 clones, 70% to 90% seen only once; the top ten take about 7.3%. This CDR3 comprises 17 residues. Germline V gives CDR1 SGHRS, CDR2 YFSETQ. Germline trimming cut 3 bases from V and 3 bases from J; bases unmatched to any gene: 14. Input material: PBMCs. This sequence joins TRBV5-1 and TRBJ1-1; 7 bases fit TRBD1. The sequence was obtained from a woman aged 55-75 years in good health and CMV-seropositive. CDR3 DNA sequence: TGCGCCAGCAGCTACCAGCCTCAGGGGGGTCGGGACACTGAAGCTTTCTTT. It is translated as CASSYQPQGGRDTEAFF.